These 20 T cell receptor beta chains were all obtained from the same sample, sequenced in a study of technical replicates of blood from a handful of donors (dated by TCRdb to between 2016 and 2019). The protocol used for the library was the immunoSEQ multiplex PCR assay. TCRdb provides this immuneACCESS table in a form limited to in-frame rearrangements. Some clones are lacking; in checked studies, under half of them reflect an unresolved V gene, and why the rest are absent is not known. The sample records 70,000 or so clones, roughly 98% of which are singletons. The ten top clones hold over 0.2% of the sample. Specimen: T cells isolated from PBMCs. These receptors originate from a human donor in good health.

CDR3 residues: CASSVGTSATYEQYF. The CDR3 DNA reads TGTGCCAGCAGCGTCGGGACTAGCGCTACCTACGAGCAGTACTTC. The chain combines TRBV9 with TRBJ2-7, with 10 positions matching TRBD2. CDR1 is SGDLS, CDR2 YYNGEE, per germline. The CDR3 has 15 residues. Trimming cost V 2 bases and J 2 bases; bases outside gene matches: 4.

The CDR3 reads CASSLAGGPETQYF. In DNA, the CDR3 is TGCGCCAGCAGCTTGGCCGGGGGGCCGGAGACCCAGTACTTC. The chain recombines TRBV5-1 with TRBJ2-5; weak D call: TRBD2 (7 bases). The ends were cut back, 0 bases at V and 5 bases at J, with 11 bases in the middle. The germline CDR1 and CDR2 sequences are SGHRS and YFSETQ. The CDR3 extends over 14 amino acids.

This clone showed up just once. This chain links TRBV19 with TRBJ1-2; no firm D call. Trimming shortened V by 3 bases and J by 4 bases, and 12 bases separated the two germline ends. Germline lookup yields CDR1 LNHDA and CDR2 SQIVND (reference sequence). This CDR3 is 14 amino acids long. The CDR3 protein is CASSIVRDPYGYTF. CDR3 nucleotides: TGTGCCAGTAGTATCGTTCGGGATCCCTATGGCTACACCTTC.

The chain carries TRBV6-1 and TRBJ1-5, with 9 bases that match TRBD1. The CDR3 runs 14 residues. CDR1 and CDR2 (germline): MNHNS, SASEGT. J gave up 7 bases and V 11 bases, and 12 bases lay outside the gene matches. CDR3: CAGHSGTGTQPQHF. The CDR3 region has the DNA TGTGCCGGGCATTCCGGGACAGGGACCCAGCCCCAGCATTTT.

CDR3 bases: TGTGCCAGCAGCGTAGGGCAGGGTCTTTATGAAAAACTGTTTTTT. Translating gives CASSVGQGLYEKLFF. The chain couples TRBV9 to TRBJ1-4; possibly TRBD1 for D (5 bases). Germline V gene lookup returns CDR1 SGDLS and CDR2 YYNGEE. CDR3 size: 15 residues. Trimming removed 0 bases from V and 6 bases from J, with 12 bases in between.

The chain recombines TRBV27 with TRBJ1-1; 7 bases align to TRBD1. The CDR3 contains 13 residues. Losses at the gene ends were 5 bases for V and 5 bases for J; bases not matched to a gene: 5. The germline V gene encodes CDR1 MNHEY and CDR2 SMNVEV (reference sequence). The CDR3 DNA reads TGTGCCAGCAGTCCAGGGGGAGGAACTGAAGCTTTCTTT. Its translation is CASSPGGGTEAFF.

The rearrangement links TRBV7-2 to TRBJ1-4; 7 nucleotides align to TRBD1. The CDR3 spans 14 residues. Looked up from germline, CDR1 is SGHTA and CDR2 is FQGNSA. With V trimmed by 6 bases and J by 8 bases, 9 bases remained unmatched. Written as DNA, the CDR3 is TGTGCCAGCAGAGAGTCGACAGGGAAAGAAAAACTGTTTTTT. It codes for CASRESTGKEKLFF.

The V and J genes are TRBV7-9 and TRBJ2-2, with a possible D match to TRBD1 (5 bases). The CDR3 extends over 14 amino acids. The V end lost 3 bases, the J end lost 2 bases, and 7 bases lay between the germline ends. Germline CDR1 SEHNR, CDR2 FQNEAQ (reference sequence). This CDR3 reads CASSFDSNTGELFF. CDR3 nucleotide sequence: TGTGCCAGCAGCTTCGACAGTAACACCGGGGAGCTGTTTTTT.

The chain joins TRBV20-1 to TRBJ2-5; 8 bases align to TRBD1. Germline CDR1 DFQATT, CDR2 SNEGSKA (reference sequence). The CDR3 has 11 residues. The CDR3 region is CTRTGTKTQYF. The CDR3 DNA reads as TGCACGAGGACAGGGACAAAGACCCAGTACTTC.

The gene calls are TRBV6-6 and TRBJ2-7; D remains ambiguous. Germline CDR1 is MNHNY and CDR2 is SVGAGI (reference sequence). CDR3 size: 14 residues. Trimming removed 3 bases at V and 0 bases at J, with 9 bases between. CDR3 nucleotides: TGTGCCAGCAGTTATGGTTCCTACTCCTACGAGCAGTACTTC. Amino acids: CASSYGSYSYEQYF.

The chain links TRBV21-1 to TRBJ1-5; the table's D call, TRBD1, has no DNA check behind it. TRBV21-1 is classified as a pseudogene. This CDR3 is 14 amino acids long. CDR3 region: CASSNRYSNQPQHF. The CDR3 DNA reads TGTGCCAGCAGTAACAGATATAGCAATCAGCCCCAGCATTTT.

This chain connects TRBV2 to TRBJ1-4, with TRBD1 matching 7 bases. Germline trimming cut 10 bases from V and 1 base from J; bases unmatched to any gene: 9. The CDR3 has 15 residues. Per germline, CDR1 SNHLY and CDR2 FYNNEI. The DNA of the CDR3 is TGTGCCACAAAGACAGGGACTGGAACTAATGAAAAACTGTTTTTT. As protein: CATKTGTGTNEKLFF.

The chain recombines TRBV10-3 with TRBJ1-3; 9 bases agree with TRBD1. Germline CDR1 and CDR2: ENHRY and SYGVKD. CDR3 length equals 15 residues. V lost 4 bases to trimming and J lost 0 bases; unmatched junction nucleotides: 1. In DNA, the CDR3 is TGTGCCATCAGTGGGGGACAGGGCTCTGGAAACACCATATATTTT. It is translated as CAISGGQGSGNTIYF.

J is TRBJ2-7 and V is TRBV4-1, with TRBD2 matching 8 bases. V trimming: 4 bases; J trimming: 2 bases; junction bases outside the gene matches: 7. The CDR3 consists of 15 residues. Germline CDR1 reads MGHRA; CDR2 reads YSYEKL. CDR3 nucleotide sequence: TGCGCCAGCAGCCTTAAGAGCGGGAGCGCCTACGAGCAGTACTTC. Translated, it gives CASSLKSGSAYEQYF.

The chain carries TRBV19 and TRBJ1-5, with D perhaps TRBD1 (5 bases). The CDR3 is 16 amino acids. Germline values: CDR1 LNHDA, CDR2 SQIVND (reference sequence). V was cut by 5 bases and J by 0 bases, with 14 bases left in between. The CDR3 sequence: CASSRHGADSNQPQHF. The CDR3, as DNA: TGTGCCAGTAGTCGACATGGGGCCGATAGCAATCAGCCCCAGCATTTT.

A single count supports this clone. This chain joins TRBV10-3 and TRBJ2-3; no firm D call. CDR3 length: 13 amino acids. Germline V gene data show CDR1 as ENHRY and CDR2 as SYGVKD. V lost 4 bases, J lost 1 base, and 6 bases lay in between. CDR3 in amino acids: CAISGAGTDTQYF. The CDR3 bases are TGTGCCATCAGTGGTGCAGGCACAGATACGCAGTATTTT.

V gene TRBV7-9 combines with J gene TRBJ2-7; a weak D match, TRBD2 (5 bases). The V gene lost 3 bases and the J gene lost 4 bases, with 13 bases spanning the gap. The CDR3 contains 14 residues. Germline CDR1 SEHNR, CDR2 FQNEAQ (reference sequence). Here the CDR3 DNA reads TGTGCCAGCAGCTTTAAGCGGCTAGGGTACGAGCAGTACTTC. Translation gives CASSFKRLGYEQYF.

The chain recombines TRBV2 with TRBJ2-2, with 10 positions matching TRBD2. The CDR3 is 16 amino acids. The trim removed 6 bases at V and 2 bases at J, leaving 6 bases unmatched. CDR1 and CDR2 (germline): SNHLY, FYNNEI. The DNA for the CDR3 is TGTGCCAGCAGGCCCCGGACTAGCGGAAACACCGGGGAGCTGTTTTTT. Its protein product is CASRPRTSGNTGELFF.

This clone was seen just once. The chain recombines TRBV10-3 with TRBJ1-1; tentatively, D is TRBD1 (6 bases). Germline V gives CDR1 ENHRY, CDR2 SYGVKD. This CDR3 contains 14 residues. Trimming cost V 5 bases and J 1 base, with 11 bases left between them. CDR3 sequence (DNA): TGTGCCATCAGTAGGACAGACAAGAACACTGAAGCTTTCTTT. Its translation is CAISRTDKNTEAFF.

J is TRBJ1-1 and V is TRBV11-3, with D tentatively TRBD1 (5 bases). The length of the CDR3 is 14 residues. In germline, CDR1 is SGHNT, CDR2 YENEEA. Deletions cut 0 bases from V and 5 bases from J, with 10 bases between. CDR3 DNA: TGTGCCAGCAGCTTAGATGGGGGGGGGACTGAAGCTTTCTTT. This codes for CASSLDGGGTEAFF.